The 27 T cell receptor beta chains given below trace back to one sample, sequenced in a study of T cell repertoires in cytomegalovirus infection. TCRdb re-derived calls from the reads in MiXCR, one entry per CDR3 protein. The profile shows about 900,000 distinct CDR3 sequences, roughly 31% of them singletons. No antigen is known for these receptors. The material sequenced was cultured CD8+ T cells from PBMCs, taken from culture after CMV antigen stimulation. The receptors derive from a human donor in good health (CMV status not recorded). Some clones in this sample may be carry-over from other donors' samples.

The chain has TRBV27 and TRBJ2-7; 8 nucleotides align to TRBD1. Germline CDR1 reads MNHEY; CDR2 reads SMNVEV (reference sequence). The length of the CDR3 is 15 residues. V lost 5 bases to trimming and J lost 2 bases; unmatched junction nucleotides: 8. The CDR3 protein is CASSPPGGETYEQYF. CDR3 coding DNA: TGTGCCAGCAGTCCCCCAGGGGGCGAAACCTACGAGCAGTACTTC.

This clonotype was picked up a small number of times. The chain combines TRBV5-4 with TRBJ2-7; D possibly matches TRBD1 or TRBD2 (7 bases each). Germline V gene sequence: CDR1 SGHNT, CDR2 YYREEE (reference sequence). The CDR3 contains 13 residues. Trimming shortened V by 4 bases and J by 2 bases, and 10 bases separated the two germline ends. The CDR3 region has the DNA TGTGCCAGCAGCCAGGGGGGGGCCTACGAGCAGTACGTC. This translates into CASSQGGAYEQYV.

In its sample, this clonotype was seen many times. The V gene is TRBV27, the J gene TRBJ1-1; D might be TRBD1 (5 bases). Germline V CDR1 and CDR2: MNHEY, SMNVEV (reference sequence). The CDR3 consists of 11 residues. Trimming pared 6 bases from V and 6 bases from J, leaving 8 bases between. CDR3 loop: CASSLGAEAFF. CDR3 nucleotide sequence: TGTGCCAGCAGCTTGGGGGCTGAAGCTTTCTTT.

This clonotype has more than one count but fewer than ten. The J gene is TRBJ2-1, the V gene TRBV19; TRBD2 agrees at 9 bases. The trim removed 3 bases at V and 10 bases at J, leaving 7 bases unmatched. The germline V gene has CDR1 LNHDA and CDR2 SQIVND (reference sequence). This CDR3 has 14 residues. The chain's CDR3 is CASSISGGRSEQFF. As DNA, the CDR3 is TGTGCCAGTAGTATTAGCGGGGGCCGCTCAGAGCAGTTCTTC.

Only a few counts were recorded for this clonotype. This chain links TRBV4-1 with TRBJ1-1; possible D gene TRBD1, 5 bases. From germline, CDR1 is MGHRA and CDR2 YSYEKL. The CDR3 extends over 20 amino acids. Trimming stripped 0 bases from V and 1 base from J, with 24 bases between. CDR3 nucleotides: TGCGCCAGCAGCCAAGAGGGGCCTCTTGCGGGCGTGGATCAGAACACTGAAGCTTTCTTT. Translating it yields CASSQEGPLAGVDQNTEAFF.

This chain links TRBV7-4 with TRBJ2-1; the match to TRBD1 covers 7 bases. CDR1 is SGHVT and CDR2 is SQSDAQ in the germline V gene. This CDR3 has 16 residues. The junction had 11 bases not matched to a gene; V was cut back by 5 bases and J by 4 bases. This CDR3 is CASSPTGQDIYNEQFF. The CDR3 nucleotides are TGTGCCAGCAGCCCTACCGGACAGGACATTTACAATGAGCAGTTCTTC.

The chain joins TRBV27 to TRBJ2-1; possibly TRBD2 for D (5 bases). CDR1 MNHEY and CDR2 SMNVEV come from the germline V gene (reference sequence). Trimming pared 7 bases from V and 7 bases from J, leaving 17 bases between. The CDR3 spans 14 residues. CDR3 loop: CASTLGPGYNEQFF. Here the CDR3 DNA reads TGTGCCAGCACCCTTGGCCCGGGGTATAATGAGCAGTTCTTC.

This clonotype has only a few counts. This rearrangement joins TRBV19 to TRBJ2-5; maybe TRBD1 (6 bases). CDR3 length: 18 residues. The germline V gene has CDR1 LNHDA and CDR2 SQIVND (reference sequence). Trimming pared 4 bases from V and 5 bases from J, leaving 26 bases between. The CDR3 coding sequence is TGTGCCAGTAGTACCCTTCCGCCAGGGGTAGTTGAAAAGGAGACCCAGTACTTC. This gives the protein CASSTLPPGVVEKETQYF.

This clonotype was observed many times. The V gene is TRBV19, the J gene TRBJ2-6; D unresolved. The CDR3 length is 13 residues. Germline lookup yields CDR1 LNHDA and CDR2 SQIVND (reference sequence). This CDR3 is CASSSLGANVLTF. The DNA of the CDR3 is TGTGCTAGCAGCTCCCTAGGGGCCAACGTCCTGACTTTC.

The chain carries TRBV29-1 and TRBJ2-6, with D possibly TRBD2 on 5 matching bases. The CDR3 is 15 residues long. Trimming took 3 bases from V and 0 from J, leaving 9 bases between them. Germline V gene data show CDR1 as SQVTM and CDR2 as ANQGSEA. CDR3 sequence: CSVEGAGSGANVLTF. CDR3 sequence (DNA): TGCAGCGTTGAGGGCGCGGGCTCTGGGGCCAACGTCCTGACTTTC.

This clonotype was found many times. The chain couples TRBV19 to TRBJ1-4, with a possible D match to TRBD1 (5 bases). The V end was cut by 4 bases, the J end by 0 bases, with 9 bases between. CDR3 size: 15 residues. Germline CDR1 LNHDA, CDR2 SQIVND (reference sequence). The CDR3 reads CASSTRTTTNEKLFF. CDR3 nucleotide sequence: TGTGCCAGTAGTACTCGGACAACAACTAATGAAAAACTGTTTTTT.

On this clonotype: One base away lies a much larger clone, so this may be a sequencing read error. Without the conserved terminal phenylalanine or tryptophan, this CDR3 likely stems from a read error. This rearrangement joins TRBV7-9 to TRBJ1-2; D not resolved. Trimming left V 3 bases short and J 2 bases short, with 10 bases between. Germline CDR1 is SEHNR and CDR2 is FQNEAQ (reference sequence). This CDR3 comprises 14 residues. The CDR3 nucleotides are TGTGCCAGCAGCTTCCCTCTAGAGAACTATGGCTACACCATC. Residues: CASSFPLENYGYTI.

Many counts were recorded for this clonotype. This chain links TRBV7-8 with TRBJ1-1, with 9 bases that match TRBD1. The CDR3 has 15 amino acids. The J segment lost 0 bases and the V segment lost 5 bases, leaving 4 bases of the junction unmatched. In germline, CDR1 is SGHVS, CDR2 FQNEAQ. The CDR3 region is CASSPRTGVNTEAFF. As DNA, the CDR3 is TGTGCCAGCAGCCCAAGGACAGGGGTGAACACTGAAGCTTTCTTT.

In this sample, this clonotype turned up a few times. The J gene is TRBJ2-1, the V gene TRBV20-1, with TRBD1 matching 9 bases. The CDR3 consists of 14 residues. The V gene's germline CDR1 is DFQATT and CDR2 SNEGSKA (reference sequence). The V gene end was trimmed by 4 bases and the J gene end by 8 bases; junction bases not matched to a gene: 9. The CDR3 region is CSANPDRGWDEQFF. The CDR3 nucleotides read TGCAGTGCTAATCCGGACAGGGGCTGGGATGAGCAGTTCTTC.

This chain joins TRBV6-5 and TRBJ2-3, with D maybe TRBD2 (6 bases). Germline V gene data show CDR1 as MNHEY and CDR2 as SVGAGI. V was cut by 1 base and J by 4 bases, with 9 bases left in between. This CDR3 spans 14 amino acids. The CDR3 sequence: CASSYFGEADTQYF. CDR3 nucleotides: TGTGCCAGCAGTTACTTTGGGGAGGCAGATACGCAGTATTTT.

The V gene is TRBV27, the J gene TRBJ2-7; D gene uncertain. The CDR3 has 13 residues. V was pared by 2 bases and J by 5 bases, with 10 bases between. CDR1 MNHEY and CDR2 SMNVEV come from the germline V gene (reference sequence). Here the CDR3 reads CASSLGSRDEQYV. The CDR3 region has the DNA TGTGCCAGCAGTTTAGGCTCTCGAGACGAGCAGTACGTC.

The CDR3 region has the DNA TGTGCCAGCGGACAGGGAACTAGCACAGATACGCAGTATTTT. Translation gives CASGQGTSTDTQYF. The chain has TRBV7-9 and TRBJ2-3, with 8 bases matching TRBD1. The V gene end was trimmed by 8 bases and the J gene end by 0 bases; junction bases not matched to a gene: 4. The CDR3 is made up of 14 amino acids. CDR1 and CDR2 (germline): SEHNR, FQNEAQ (reference sequence). The entire variable domain, with the rest obtained from reference TRBV7-9 and TRBJ2-3, is as follows: DTGVSQNPRHKITKRGQNVTFRCDPISEHNRLYWYRQTLGQGPEFLTYFQNEAQLEKSRLLSDRFSAERPKGSFSTLEIQRTEQGDSAMYLCASGQGTSTDTQYFGPGTRLTVL.

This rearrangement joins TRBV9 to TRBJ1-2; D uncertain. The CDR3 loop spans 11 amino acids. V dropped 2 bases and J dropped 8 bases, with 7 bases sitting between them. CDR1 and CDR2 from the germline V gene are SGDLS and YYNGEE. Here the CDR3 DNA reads TGTGCCAGCAGCGTGGGCAAGGGCTACACCTTC. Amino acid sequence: CASSVGKGYTF.

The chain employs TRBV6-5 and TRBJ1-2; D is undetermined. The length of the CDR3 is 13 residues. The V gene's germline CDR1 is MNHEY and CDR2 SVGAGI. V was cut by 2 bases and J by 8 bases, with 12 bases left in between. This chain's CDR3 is CASSYRGKSGYTF. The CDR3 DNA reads TGTGCCAGCAGTTACAGAGGGAAAAGCGGCTACACCTTC.

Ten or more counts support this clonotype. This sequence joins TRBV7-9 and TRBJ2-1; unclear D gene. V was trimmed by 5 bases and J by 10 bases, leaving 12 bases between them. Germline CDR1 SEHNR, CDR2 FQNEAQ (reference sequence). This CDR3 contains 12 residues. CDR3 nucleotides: TGTGCCAGCAGCACTGGGCCGGACGAGCAGTTCTTC. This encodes CASSTGPDEQFF.

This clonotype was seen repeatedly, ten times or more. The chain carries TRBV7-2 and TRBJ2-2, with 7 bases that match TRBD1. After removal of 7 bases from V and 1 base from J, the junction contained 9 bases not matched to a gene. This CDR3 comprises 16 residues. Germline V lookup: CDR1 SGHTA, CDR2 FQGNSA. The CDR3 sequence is CASIIHGDRNTGELFF. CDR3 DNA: TGTGCCAGCATCATACATGGGGACAGGAACACCGGGGAGCTGTTTTTT.

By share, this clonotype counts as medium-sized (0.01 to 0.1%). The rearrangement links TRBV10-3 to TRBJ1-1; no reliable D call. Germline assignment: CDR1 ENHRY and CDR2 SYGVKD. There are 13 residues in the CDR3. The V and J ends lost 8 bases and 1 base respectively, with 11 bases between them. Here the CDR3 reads CAIWSVANTEAFF. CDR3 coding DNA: TGTGCCATCTGGTCGGTAGCGAACACTGAAGCTTTCTTT.

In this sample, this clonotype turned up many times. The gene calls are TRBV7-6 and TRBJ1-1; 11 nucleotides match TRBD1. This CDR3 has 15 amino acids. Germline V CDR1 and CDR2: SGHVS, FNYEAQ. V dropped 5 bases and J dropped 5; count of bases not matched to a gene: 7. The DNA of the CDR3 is TGTGCCAGCAGCCGAGGACAGGGGGCGAGGACTGAAGCTTTCTTT. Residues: CASSRGQGARTEAFF.

The CDR3 bases are TGTGCCAGCAGTTTATCTGGCAGGATCGGTGGAAACACCATATATTTT. As protein: CASSLSGRIGGNTIYF. J is TRBJ1-3 and V is TRBV27, with D hard to call. Trimming took off 0 bases at V and 3 bases at J, with 12 bases between the two ends. The CDR3 extends over 16 amino acids. Germline-derived CDR1 and CDR2 are MNHEY and SMNVEV (reference sequence).

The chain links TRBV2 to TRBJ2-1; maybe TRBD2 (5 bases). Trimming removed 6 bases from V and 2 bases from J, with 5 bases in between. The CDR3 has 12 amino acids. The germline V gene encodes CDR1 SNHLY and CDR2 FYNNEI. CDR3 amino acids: CASREAYNEQFF. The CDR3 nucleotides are TGTGCCAGCAGGGAGGCCTACAATGAGCAGTTCTTC. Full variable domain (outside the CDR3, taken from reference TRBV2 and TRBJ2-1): EPEVTQTPSHQVTQMGQEVILRCVPISNHLYFYWYRQILGQKVEFLVSFYNNEISEKSEIFDDQFSVERPDGSNFTLKIRSTKLEDSAMYFCASREAYNEQFFGPGTRLTVL.

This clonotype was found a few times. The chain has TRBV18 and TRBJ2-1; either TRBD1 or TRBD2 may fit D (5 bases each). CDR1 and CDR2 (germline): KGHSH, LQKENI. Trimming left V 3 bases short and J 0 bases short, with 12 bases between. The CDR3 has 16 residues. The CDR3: CASSPTRDLSYNEQFF. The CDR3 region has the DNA TGTGCCAGCTCACCTACCAGGGACCTCTCCTACAATGAGCAGTTCTTC. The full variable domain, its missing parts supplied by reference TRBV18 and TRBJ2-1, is NAGVMQNPRHLVRRRGQEARLRCSPMKGHSHVYWYRQLPEEGLKFMVYLQKENIIDESGMPKERFSAEFPKEGPSILRIQQVVRGDSAAYFCASSPTRDLSYNEQFFGPGTRLTVL.

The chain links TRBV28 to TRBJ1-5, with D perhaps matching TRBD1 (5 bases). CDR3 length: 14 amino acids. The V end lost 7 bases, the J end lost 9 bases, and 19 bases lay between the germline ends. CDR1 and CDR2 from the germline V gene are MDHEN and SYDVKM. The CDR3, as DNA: TGTGCCAGCACCCGGGGAGACCTCCAGGGGCCCCAGCATTTT. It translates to CASTRGDLQGPQHF.